These T cell receptor beta chains were read from a single sample in a study of shared clonotypes between healthy human individuals. The repertoire was sequenced with immunoSEQ multiplex PCR; TCRdb's copy has only in-frame clones and lacks some. This sample yields over a million clones, of which roughly 96% are seen a single time; over 1% belongs to the top ten. Specimen: naive CD4+ T cells sorted from blood. These receptors all stem from a man aged 25 to 40 in good health. Both conserved end residues are part of each CDR3. D genes are given only for firm matches. Clone size is given for some rows only: seen once, a few or many times, or a class if the clone is expanded.

d_call,v_call,clone_size,j_call,cdr3_aa,cdr3_nt
NA,TRBV11-2,NA,TRBJ2-5,CASSFLSTGAAQETQYF,TGTGCCAGCAGCTTTCTTAGTACTGGGGCCGCCCAAGAGACCCAGTACTTC
NA,TRBV15,NA,TRBJ1-2,CATSREGRFTYGYTF,TGTGCCACCAGCAGAGAGGGAAGGTTCACCTATGGCTACACCTTC
NA,TRBV18,NA,TRBJ1-5,CASSRDSNQPQHF,TGTGCCAGCTCGCGGGATAGCAATCAGCCCCAGCATTTT
TRBD1,TRBV28,NA,TRBJ2-5,CASSPAGTGVQETQYF,TGTGCCAGCAGCCCCGCCGGGACAGGAGTTCAAGAGACCCAGTACTTC
TRBD1,TRBV9,once,TRBJ1-2,CASSQGQGYYGYTF,TGTGCCAGCAGCCAGGGACAGGGCTACTATGGCTACACCTTC
TRBD1,TRBV5-4,once,TRBJ2-2,CASSLGGQGTGELFF,TGTGCCAGCAGCTTGGGGGGACAGGGGACCGGGGAGCTGTTTTTT
NA,TRBV27,NA,TRBJ2-2,CASTRPGQVPGELFF,TGTGCCAGCACTAGACCGGGACAAGTCCCCGGGGAGCTGTTTTTT
NA,TRBV7-6,once,TRBJ2-1,CASSRSGSSYNEQFF,TGTGCCAGCAGCAGATCGGGTAGCTCCTACAATGAGCAGTTCTTC
TRBD2,TRBV5-1,NA,TRBJ2-1,CASSLGTSGGSSYNEQFF,TGCGCCAGCAGCCTCGGGACTAGCGGGGGTAGCTCCTACAATGAGCAGTTCTTC
TRBD2,TRBV15,NA,TRBJ2-3,CATSRDGTSRSTDTQYF,TGTGCCACCAGCAGAGATGGGACTAGCAGAAGCACAGATACGCAGTATTTT
NA,TRBV5-1,NA,TRBJ2-7,CASSPGRDIYRGSYSYEQYF,TGCGCCAGCAGCCCCGGTAGGGATATATATAGGGGGTCCTACTCCTACGAGCAGTACTTC
TRBD2,TRBV5-1,NA,TRBJ2-1,CASSSKPIAGPTGNEQFF,TGCGCCAGCAGCTCAAAGCCGATAGCGGGTCCCACGGGCAATGAGCAGTTCTTC
TRBD1,TRBV7-3,NA,TRBJ1-4,CASSTGTGEKLFF,TGTGCCAGCAGCACCGGGACAGGGGAAAAACTGTTTTTT
NA,TRBV5-1,NA,TRBJ1-6,CASSPDRPENSPLHF,TGCGCCAGCAGCCCCGACAGGCCGGAAAATTCACCCCTCCACTTT
NA,TRBV5-1,once,TRBJ2-4,CASSLSVTPSIAKNIQYF,TGCGCCAGCAGCTTGTCAGTCACCCCTTCCATAGCCAAAAACATTCAGTACTTC
NA,TRBV28,NA,TRBJ1-5,CASSLVRGGGNQPQHF,TGTGCCAGCAGTTTGGTCAGGGGCGGAGGTAATCAGCCCCAGCATTTT
TRBD2,TRBV14,NA,TRBJ2-7,CASSQVAGYEQYF,TGTGCCAGCAGCCAAGTAGCGGGATACGAGCAGTACTTC
NA,TRBV28,NA,TRBJ2-7,CASHGGVQYF,TGTGCCAGCCACGGGGGCGTGCAGTACTTC
NA,TRBV27,NA,TRBJ2-3,CASNEGGRDTQYF,TGTGCCAGCAATGAGGGGGGGAGGGATACGCAGTATTTT
NA,TRBV4-1,NA,TRBJ2-3,CASSRGGDTQYF,TGCGCCAGCAGCCGGGGTGGAGATACGCAGTATTTT